This T cell receptor (beta chain) was identified in a study of Graves' ophthalmopathy and Graves' hyperthyroidism. This clonotype was seen many times. Its antigen is unknown. The CDR3 runs 16 residues. V gave up 1 base and J gave up 6 bases, with 13 bases separating them. The germline V gene has CDR1 LNHNV and CDR2 YYDKDF (reference sequence). Findings and limits, study-wide: A 13-signature model separated ophthalmopathy from stable hyperthyroidism, 87.88% sensitivity, around 81% specificity. Among thyroid clonotypes expanded above 0.001 frequency, most also appeared in blood.

RNA transcripts provided the template for amplifying TCR beta CDR3 regions. First-round RT-PCR employed HTBI primers, with a second-round multiplex PCR after it. A single record per CDR3 protein comes from TCRdb applying MiXCR to the multiplex PCR reads. The sample includes 650,000 to 900,000 distinct CDR3 sequences, approximately 40% of them seen just once. The authors diagnosed from clinical symptoms, serum thyroxine, TRAb, thyroid ultrasound and orbital computed tomography. The PBMCs used were ones drawn from approximately 10 ml of fresh peripheral blood. The specimen was peripheral blood. The chain couples TRBV15 to TRBJ1-6, with D tentatively TRBD1 (6 bases). The source of this sequence is an adult man with Graves' ophthalmopathy. CDR3 amino acids: CATSRVGGGINSPLHF. The CDR3 nucleotides are TGTGCCACCAGCAGAGTTGGAGGGGGGATTAATTCACCCCTCCACTTT.